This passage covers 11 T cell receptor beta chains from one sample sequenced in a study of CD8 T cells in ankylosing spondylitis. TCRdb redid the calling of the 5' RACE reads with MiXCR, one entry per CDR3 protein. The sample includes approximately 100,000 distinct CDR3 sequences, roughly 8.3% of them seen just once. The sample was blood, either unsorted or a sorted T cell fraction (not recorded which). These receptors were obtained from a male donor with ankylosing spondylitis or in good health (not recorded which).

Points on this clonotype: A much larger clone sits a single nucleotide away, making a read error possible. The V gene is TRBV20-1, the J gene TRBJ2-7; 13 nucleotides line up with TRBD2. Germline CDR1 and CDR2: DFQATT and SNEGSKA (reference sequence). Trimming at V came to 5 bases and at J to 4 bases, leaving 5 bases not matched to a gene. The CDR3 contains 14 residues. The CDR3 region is CSALPTSGRYEQYF. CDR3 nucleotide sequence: TGCAGTGCTCTCCCGACTAGCGGGAGGTACGAGCAGTACTTC.

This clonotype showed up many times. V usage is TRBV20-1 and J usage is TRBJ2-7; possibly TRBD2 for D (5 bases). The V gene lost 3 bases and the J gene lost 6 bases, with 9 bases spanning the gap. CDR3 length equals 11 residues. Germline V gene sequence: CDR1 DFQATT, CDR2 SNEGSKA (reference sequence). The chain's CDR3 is CSASLAIEQYF. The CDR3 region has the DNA TGCAGTGCTAGCCTAGCAATCGAGCAGTACTTC.

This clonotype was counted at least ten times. This chain's CDR3 is CASSQLAGTPGTGELFF. CDR3 bases: TGTGCCAGCAGCCAACTAGCGGGTACCCCGGGCACCGGGGAGCTGTTTTTT. The chain links TRBV4-2 to TRBJ2-2; 8 positions agree with TRBD2. J gave up 4 bases and V 2 bases, and 9 bases lay outside the gene matches. Per germline, CDR1 LGHNA and CDR2 YNFKEQ. The CDR3 totals 17 residues.

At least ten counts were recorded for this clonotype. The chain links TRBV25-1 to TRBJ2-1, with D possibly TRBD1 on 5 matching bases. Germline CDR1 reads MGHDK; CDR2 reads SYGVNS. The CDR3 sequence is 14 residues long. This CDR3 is CGSQPTGPRAQKFF. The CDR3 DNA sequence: TGTGGCTCTCAACCAACAGGCCCCCGGGCCCAGAAGTTCTTC.

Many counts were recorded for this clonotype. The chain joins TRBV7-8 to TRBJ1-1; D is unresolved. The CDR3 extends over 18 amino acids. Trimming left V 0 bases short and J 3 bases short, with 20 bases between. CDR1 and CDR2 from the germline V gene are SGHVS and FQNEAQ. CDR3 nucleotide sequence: TGTGCCAGCAGCTTAGCGCTTGGGTGGGTCCTAAGAGACACTGAAGCTTTCTTT. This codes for CASSLALGWVLRDTEAFF.

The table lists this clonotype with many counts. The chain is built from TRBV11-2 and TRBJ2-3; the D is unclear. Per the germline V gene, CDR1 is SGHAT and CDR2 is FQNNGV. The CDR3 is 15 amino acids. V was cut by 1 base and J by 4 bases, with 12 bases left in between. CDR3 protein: CASSLVVPSSDTQYF. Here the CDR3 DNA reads TGTGCCAGCAGCTTAGTTGTCCCATCTTCAGATACGCAGTATTTT.

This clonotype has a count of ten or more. CDR3 coding DNA: TGTGCCAGCAGCTCATACAGGGTAGATGGCTACACCTTC. Its protein is CASSSYRVDGYTF. This sequence joins TRBV7-2 and TRBJ1-2; D is perhaps TRBD1 (6 bases). Germline V gives CDR1 SGHTA, CDR2 FQGNSA. Trimming pared 4 bases from V and 6 bases from J, leaving 12 bases between. This CDR3 region has 13 residues.

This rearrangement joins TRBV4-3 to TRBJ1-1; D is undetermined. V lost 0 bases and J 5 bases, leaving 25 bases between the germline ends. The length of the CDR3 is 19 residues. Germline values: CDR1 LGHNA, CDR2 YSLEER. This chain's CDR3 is CASSQDLSAVRTVRTEAFF. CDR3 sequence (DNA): TGCGCCAGCAGCCAAGATCTATCGGCCGTCAGGACCGTCCGGACTGAAGCTTTCTTT.

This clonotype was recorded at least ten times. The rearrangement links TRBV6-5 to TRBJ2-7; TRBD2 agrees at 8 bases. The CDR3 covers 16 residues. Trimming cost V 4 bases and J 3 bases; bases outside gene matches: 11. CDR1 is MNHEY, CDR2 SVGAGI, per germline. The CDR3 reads CASSSSPPGLGYEQYF. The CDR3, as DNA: TGTGCCAGCAGTTCCTCCCCCCCGGGACTAGGCTACGAGCAGTACTTC.

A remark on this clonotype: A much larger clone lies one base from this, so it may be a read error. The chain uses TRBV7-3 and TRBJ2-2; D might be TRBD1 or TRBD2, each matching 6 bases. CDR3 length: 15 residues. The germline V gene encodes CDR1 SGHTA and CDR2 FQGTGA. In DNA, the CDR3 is TGTGCCAGCAGCCGTATCACAGGGAACACCGGGGGGCTGTTTTTT. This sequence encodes CASSRITGNTGGLFF.

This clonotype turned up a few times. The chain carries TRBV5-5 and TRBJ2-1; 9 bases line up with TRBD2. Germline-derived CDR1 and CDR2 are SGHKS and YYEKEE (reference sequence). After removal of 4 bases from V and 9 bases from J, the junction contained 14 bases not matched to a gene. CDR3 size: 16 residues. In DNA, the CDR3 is TGTGCCAGCAGCCCGTACCGGGGACTAGCTGACGGTGAGCAGTTCTTC. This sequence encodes CASSPYRGLADGEQFF.